This T cell receptor beta chain was obtained from a study of OX40 agonist ivuxolimab in advanced cancers. Study overall: Ivuxolimab, an antibody acting as an agonist of OX40 (CD134), was used to treat patients. People who had prior anti-PD-1, anti-PD-L1 or anti-CTLA-4 therapy could take part, and approximately 44% had some.

Per germline, CDR1 LNHDA and CDR2 SQIVND (reference sequence). CDR3 length equals 14 residues. Trimming cost V 3 bases and J 6 bases; bases outside gene matches: 6. Sequenced by immunoSEQ multiplex PCR; TCRdb stores in-frame clones only, minus some. The repertoire holds some 64,000 clones, with 70% to 90% as singletons. About this clone: A much larger clone lies a single base off, so this may be a read error. This sample also contains other DNA sequences that code for the same CDR3.

The clonotype originates from an adult with an advanced solid tumor such as melanoma, head and neck, liver or kidney cancer. Sequencing was performed on CD4+ or CD8+ T cells sorted from blood, taken in a trial of the OX40 agonist ivuxolimab. The chain employs TRBV19 and TRBJ2-7; 9 positions match TRBD1. As DNA, the CDR3 is TGTGCCAGTAGTATCTCTGGGACAGGGCCCGAGCAGTACTTC. Residues: CASSISGTGPEQYF.